This TCR beta chain was captured in a study of shared clonotypes between healthy human individuals. General study findings and limits: Naive subsets generally had larger estimated richness than memory subsets.

Healthy and HIV-negative, the adult donors had no recent acute infections or vaccinations. Splitting the CD4+ cells yielded a CD45RA+ naive subset and a CD45RA-negative memory subset. V lost 4 bases and J 5 bases, leaving 8 bases between the germline ends. Germline V CDR1 and CDR2: MDHEN, SYDVKM. The CDR3 runs to 12 residues. Libraries were prepared by immunoSEQ multiplex PCR; TCRdb keeps only in-frame clonotypes and omits some of them. The table includes fewer than 3 million clones, 85% to 95% detected once. Note on this clone: No antigen is known for it.

The receptor's source is a man aged 18 to 29 in good health. Some clones in this sample may be carry-over from other donors' samples. The sequenced sample was naive CD4+ T cells from PBMCs. Subset noted: CD45RA+ positively selected. The V gene is TRBV28, the J gene TRBJ2-5; D is uncertain. The CDR3 here is CASSSQLETQYF. The CDR3 DNA is TGTGCCAGCAGTTCCCAGTTGGAGACCCAGTACTTC.